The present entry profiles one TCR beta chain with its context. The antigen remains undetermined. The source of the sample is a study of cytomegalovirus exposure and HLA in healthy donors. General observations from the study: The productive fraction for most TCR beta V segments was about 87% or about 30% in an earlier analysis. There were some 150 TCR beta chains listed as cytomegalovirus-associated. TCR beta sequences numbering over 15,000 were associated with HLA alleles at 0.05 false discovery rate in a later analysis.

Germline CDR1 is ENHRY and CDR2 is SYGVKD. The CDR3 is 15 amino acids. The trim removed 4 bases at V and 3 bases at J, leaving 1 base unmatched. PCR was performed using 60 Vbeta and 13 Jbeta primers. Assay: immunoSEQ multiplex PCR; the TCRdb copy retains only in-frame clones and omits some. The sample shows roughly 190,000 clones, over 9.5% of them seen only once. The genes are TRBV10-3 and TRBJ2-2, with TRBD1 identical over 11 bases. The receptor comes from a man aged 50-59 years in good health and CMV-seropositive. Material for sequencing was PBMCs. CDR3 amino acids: CAISGDRGDTGELFF. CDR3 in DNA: TGTGCCATCAGTGGGGACAGGGGGGACACCGGGGAGCTGTTTTTT.